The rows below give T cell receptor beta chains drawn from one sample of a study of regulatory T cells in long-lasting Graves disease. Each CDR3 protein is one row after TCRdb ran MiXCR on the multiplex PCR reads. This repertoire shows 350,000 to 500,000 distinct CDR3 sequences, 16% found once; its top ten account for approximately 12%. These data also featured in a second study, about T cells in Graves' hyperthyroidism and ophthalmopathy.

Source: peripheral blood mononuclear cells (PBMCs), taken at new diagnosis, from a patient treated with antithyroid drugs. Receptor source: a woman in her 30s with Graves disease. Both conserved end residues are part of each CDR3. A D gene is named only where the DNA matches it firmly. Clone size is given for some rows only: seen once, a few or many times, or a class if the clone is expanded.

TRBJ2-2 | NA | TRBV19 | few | TGTGCCAGTAGTGGCCCTCCGAAGCGACGGACCGGGGAGCTGTTTTTT | CASSGPPKRRTGELFF
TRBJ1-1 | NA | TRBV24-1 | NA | TGTGCCACCAGTGACGGACCCGAAGCTTTCTTT | CATSDGPEAFF
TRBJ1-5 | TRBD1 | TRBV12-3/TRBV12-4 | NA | TGTGCCAGCAGTTTAACAGGGGGCGGTCAGCCCCAGCATTTT | CASSLTGGGQPQHF
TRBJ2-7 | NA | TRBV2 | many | TGTGCCATCCTGGACGGCTACGAGCAGTACTTC | CAILDGYEQYF
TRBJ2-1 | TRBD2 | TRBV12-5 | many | TGTGCTAGTGGTCCCGGGACTAGCGCTCACAATGAGCAGTTCTTC | CASGPGTSAHNEQFF
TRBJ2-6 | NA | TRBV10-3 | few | TGTGCCATCAGCGAGACAGGCCCCCCTTCTGGGGCCAACGTCCTGACTTTC | CAISETGPPSGANVLTF
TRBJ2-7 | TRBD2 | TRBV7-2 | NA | TGTGCCAGCACACTAGAGACTAGCGGAGCGAGGGTGGGCGAGCAGTACTTC | CASTLETSGARVGEQYF
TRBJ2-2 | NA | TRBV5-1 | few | TGCGCCAGCAGCTTCGGGCGGGTCCGTCCGGGGGAGCTGTTTTTT | CASSFGRVRPGELFF
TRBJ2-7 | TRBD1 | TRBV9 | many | TGTGCCAGCAGCGTAGGGGAGACAGGGGCCGAGCAGTACTTC | CASSVGETGAEQYF
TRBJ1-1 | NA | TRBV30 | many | TGTGCCTGGAGTGTACCTTGGCGCCAAGCTTTCTTT | CAWSVPWRQAFF
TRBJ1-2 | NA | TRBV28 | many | TGTGCCAGCAGTTTAACTTTCGGGGATGGCTATGGCTACACCTTC | CASSLTFGDGYGYTF
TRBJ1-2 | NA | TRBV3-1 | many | TGTGCCAGCAGCCAAGAGGGCGGCTACACCTTC | CASSQEGGYTF
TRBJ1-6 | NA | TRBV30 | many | TGTGCCTGGAGTATCGGTGAGGGCTATAATTCACCCCTCCACTTT | CAWSIGEGYNSPLHF
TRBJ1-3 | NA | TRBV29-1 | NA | TGCAGCGCAGTCCCCTACTCTGGAAACACCATATATTTT | CSAVPYSGNTIYF
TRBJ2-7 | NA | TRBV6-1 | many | TGTGCCAGCAGTCCAAGACAGCCTTCCTCCTACGAGCAGTACTTC | CASSPRQPSSYEQYF
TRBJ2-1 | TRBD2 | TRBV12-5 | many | TGTGCTAGTGGTTCCCCCCATGGGCGGGAGGGCTTGAATGAGCAGTTCTTC | CASGSPHGREGLNEQFF
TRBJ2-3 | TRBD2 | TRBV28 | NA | TGTGCCATCGATGCGACTAGCGGGCGGACAGATACGCAGTATTTT | CAIDATSGRTDTQYF
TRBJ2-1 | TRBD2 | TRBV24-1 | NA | TGTGCCACCAGTGCTCGGCCGGGACTAGGGTACTACAATGAGCAGTTCTTC | CATSARPGLGYYNEQFF
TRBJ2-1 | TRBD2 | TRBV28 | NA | TGTGCCAGCAGCGTAGGACTAGCGGGAGTGTTATCCTACAATGAGCAGTTCTTC | CASSVGLAGVLSYNEQFF
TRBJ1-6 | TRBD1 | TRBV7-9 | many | TGTGCCAGCAGCACCACCGGACAGGGGATTTCACCCCTCCACTTT | CASSTTGQGISPLHF
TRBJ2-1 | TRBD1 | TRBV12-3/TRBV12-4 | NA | TGTGCCAGCAGAGACACGGACAGGATTTTTGGGGAGCAGTTCTTC | CASRDTDRIFGEQFF
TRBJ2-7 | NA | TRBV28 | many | TGTGCCAGCAGACATGACGGCTTCTCCTACGAGCAGTACTTC | CASRHDGFSYEQYF
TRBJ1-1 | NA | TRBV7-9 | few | TGTGCCAGCAGGAGCGGGTTAGACACTGAAGCTTTCTTT | CASRSGLDTEAFF
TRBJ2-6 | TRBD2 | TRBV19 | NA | TGTGCCAGTAGTACTGGACTAGCCGGCTCTGGGGCCAACGTCCTGACTTTC | CASSTGLAGSGANVLTF
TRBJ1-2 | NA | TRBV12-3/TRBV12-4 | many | TGTGCCAGCAGTTTCCAAGGACAAGGCGGGCACTATGGCTACACCTTC | CASSFQGQGGHYGYTF
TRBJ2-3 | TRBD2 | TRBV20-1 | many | TGCAGTGCTAGAGATGTAATGACTAGCGGGAGTAGAACAGATACGCAGTATTTT | CSARDVMTSGSRTDTQYF
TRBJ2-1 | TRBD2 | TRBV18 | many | TGTGCCAGCTCACCACCGGGACTAGCGGGAGAAGTCGAGCAGTTCTTC | CASSPPGLAGEVEQFF
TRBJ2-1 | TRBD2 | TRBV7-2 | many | TGTGCCAGCAGCCGTCGACTAGCGGGAGCGGAGCAGTTCTTC | CASSRRLAGAEQFF
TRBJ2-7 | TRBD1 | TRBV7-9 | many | TGTGCCAGCAGTTCCTCGGGGACAGGTTACGAGCAGTACTTC | CASSSSGTGYEQYF
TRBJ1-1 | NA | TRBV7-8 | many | TGTGCCAGCAGCTTAGTTGGTCGGGTATTCCTTAGGGTGAACACTGAAGCTTTCTTT | CASSLVGRVFLRVNTEAFF
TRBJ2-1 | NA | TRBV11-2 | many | TGTGCCAGCAGCTCCTATGGGAGTGGGCGTGACGGTGAGCAGTTCTTC | CASSSYGSGRDGEQFF
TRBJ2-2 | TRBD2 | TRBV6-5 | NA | TGTGCCAGCAGTTACTCAACTAGCGGGATCACCGGGGAGCTGTTTTTT | CASSYSTSGITGELFF
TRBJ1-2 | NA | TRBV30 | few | TGTGCCTGGAGAGAGGGGCCAGCTTTCTATGGCTACACCTTC | CAWREGPAFYGYTF
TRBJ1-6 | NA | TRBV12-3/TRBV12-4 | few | TGTGCCAGCACCCAATCGGGGGGGAATTCACCCCTCCACTTT | CASTQSGGNSPLHF
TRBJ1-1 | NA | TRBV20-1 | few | TGCAGTGGAAACGAGCGAACTGAAGCTTTCTTT | CSGNERTEAFF
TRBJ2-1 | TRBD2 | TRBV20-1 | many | TGCAGTGCTAGAGGGCTAGCGGGTTTGTACAATGAGCAGTTCTTC | CSARGLAGLYNEQFF
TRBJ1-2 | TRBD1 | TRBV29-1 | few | TGCAGCGTTCGAACAGGGGGGAACTATGGCTACACCTTC | CSVRTGGNYGYTF
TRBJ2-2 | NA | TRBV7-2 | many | TGTGCCAGCAGCTTACGCGCAGCGGGTATTTCACTCACCGGGGAGCTGTTTTTT | CASSLRAAGISLTGELFF
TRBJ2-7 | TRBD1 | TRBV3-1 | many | TGTGCCAGCAGCCCCGGACAGGGGAGGAACGAGCAGTACTTC | CASSPGQGRNEQYF
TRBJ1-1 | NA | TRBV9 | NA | TGTGCCAGCAGCGCCGACGGTGAAGCTTTCTTT | CASSADGEAFF
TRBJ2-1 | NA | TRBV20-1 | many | TGCAGTGCTTTCCTACTTGGGAGCTCCTACAATGAGCAGTTCTTC | CSAFLLGSSYNEQFF
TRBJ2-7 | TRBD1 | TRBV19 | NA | TGTGCCAGTAGGTCGGGACAGCGACCCTACGAGCAGTACTTC | CASRSGQRPYEQYF
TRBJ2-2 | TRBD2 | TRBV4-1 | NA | TGCGCCAGCAGCCGGAACAGCGGGAGAGACACCGGGGAGCTGTTTTTT | CASSRNSGRDTGELFF
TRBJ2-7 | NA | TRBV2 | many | TGTGCCAGCAGGAGACTAGTCAACTCCTACGAGCAGTACTTC | CASRRLVNSYEQYF
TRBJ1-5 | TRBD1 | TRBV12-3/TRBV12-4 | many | TGTGCCAGCAGTTCCCAGGACAGGGGAGGAAATCAGCCCCAGCATTTT | CASSSQDRGGNQPQHF
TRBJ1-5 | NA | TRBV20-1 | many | TGCAGTGCTAATGAAGGAGGTCAGCCCCAGCATTTT | CSANEGGQPQHF
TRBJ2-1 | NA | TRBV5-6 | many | TGTGCCAGCAGCGAAGGAAGCCTGGAGCAGTTCTTC | CASSEGSLEQFF
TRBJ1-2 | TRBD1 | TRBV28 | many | TGTGCCAGCGGCGGGACAGACAGCAACTATGGCTACACCTTC | CASGGTDSNYGYTF
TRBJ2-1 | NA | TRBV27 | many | TGTGCCAGCAGACCGGACTTGTCTTTTTATAATGAGCAGTTCTTC | CASRPDLSFYNEQFF